This T cell receptor (beta chain) was observed in a study of cytomegalovirus exposure and HLA in healthy donors (dated 2017 in TCRdb). At the level of the whole study: In an earlier analysis of 450 to 750 of the donors, roughly 300 Gb of sequence data and 100 million or so unique TCR beta sequences from some 170 million T cells were reported. Typing coverage varied by locus: 629-630 donors for A, B, C, DRB1 and DQB1; approximately 520 for DQA1; over 600 for DPA1; some 470 for DPB1. In an earlier analysis of 500 to 650 of the donors, high-throughput TCR beta sequencing was used to judge whether each TCR beta V gene segment behaved as functional or pseudogenic. The study was designed to test whether signatures of past pathogen exposure could be identified by cataloging public T cell receptors. Rather than drawing on any new phenotypic data, the later analysis identified candidate immune exposures from TCR beta sequences and the way those sequences occurred across donors. The study profiled the T cell repertoires of about 640 subjects by immunosequencing and related them to cytomegalovirus serostatus. Every repertoire in the discovery cohort had been generated on one and the same sequencing platform. HLA typing included class I and class II loci at four-digit resolution. A later analysis re-examined previously published TCR beta repertoires from just over 650 donors and added high-resolution HLA genotyping to investigate patterns of TCR occurrence. Donor age, sex, ethnicity and CMV serostatus were compiled together with the repertoire data. An early release that covered roughly 600 HLA-typed donors contained around 300 gigabases of sequencing data and 65 million to 100 million unique TCR sequences. A later genetic analysis used genome-wide SNP genotypes for about 65% of the 666 donors, treating that subset as a discovery cohort. Among about 360 genotyped donors of the cohort, an average of approximately 240,000 unique TCR beta nucleotide sequences were sequenced per donor, roughly a sixth of them non-productive. High-throughput TCR immunosequencing, statistical association of individual TCRs with disease status, and machine learning were combined to predict cytomegalovirus infection status. A separate validation cohort of 100 to 150 different subjects was used in addition to the roughly 620-subject first cohort. Several DR-DQ haplotypes were handled as single units for association and clustering, since linkage in the cohort was strong. Of the 350 to 450 genotyped donors, approximately 83% fell in the genetic ancestry cluster associated with self-reported Caucasian donors. What the work shows at the level of the full study, not this receptor alone: A further reported finding was that TCR beta sequences accurately predicted the HLA-A and HLA-B alleles for most subjects in the first cohort. In a later analysis, TCR association rates were found to vary across HLA loci, with the most associated TCRs seen for DRB1 alleles and the fewest for HLA-C alleles. In a later analysis, most CMV-associated TCR beta chains were found to appear HLA-restricted, with HLA associations seemingly driven largely by CMV exposure. Because some donors lacked HLA typing at each locus, the association tests relied only on the typed subset. In both the original and validation cohorts, the classifier was reported to diagnose cytomegalovirus status with high specificity and sensitivity. The only immune exposure information available for the cohort was CMV serostatus. Roughly uniform sequencing depth across donors was assumed in presence/absence analyses, although this assumption may not hold. An earlier analysis of approximately 600 of the donors showed that most TCR beta V segments appeared in productive rearrangements either about 87% or about 30% of the time, which broadly matched IMGT annotations. Several of the top co-occurrence clusters appeared to be linked to parvovirus B19, influenza, CMV and Epstein-Barr virus, according to a later analysis. In the study, around 160 TCR beta chains were listed as associated with cytomegalovirus. A cluster of highly shared sequence variants was judged likely to represent a technical artifact of the sequencing pipeline. While some public TCRs were present in many individuals, most TCR sequences turned up only very rarely across donors. Because the 87-base-pair reads could not distinguish some IMGT-functional V segments, including TRBV6-2 and TRBV6-3, those segments were excluded. A later genetic analysis associated a missense DCLRE1C variant with V-gene and J-gene trimming of TCR beta chains, and an independent cohort replicated the association. Strong co-occurrence of HLA alleles, especially DR and DQ, made assigning TCR associations to individual alleles difficult. In a later analysis, about 17,000 TCR beta sequences were associated with specific HLA alleles at a false discovery rate of 0.05. Compared with equally common non-associated chains, HLA-associated TCR beta chains in a later analysis were more clonally expanded and had lower generation probabilities. Compared with the 666-donor mean, donors in an Asian-associated ancestry cluster had fewer N-insertions in productive TCRs, according to a later genetic analysis. In this cohort, only TCR beta chains were sequenced, and detectable features were limited by the absence of alpha or paired-chain data. In vitro tests confirmed that three of the cytomegalovirus-associated TCR beta chains recognize cytomegalovirus antigens. The authors suggested that the approach could potentially be extended to other disease states and immunological phenotypes. Correlated functional status among segregating V segments might reflect linkage disequilibrium, but an unknown experimental factor could not be ruled out. The earlier analysis of 587 of the donors excluded some 15 rarely observed V segments, including chromosome 9 orphons, because counts were too low.

In total, 500 to 700 healthy bone marrow donors made up the cohort. All cohort members were sampled while nominally healthy, although unrecorded immune exposures were likely present. The donor tested CMV seronegative, placing the donor among the 350 or so seronegative members of the cohort. Every donor gave a peripheral blood sample, and the peripheral blood mononuclear cells from that sample were used for TCR beta sequencing. Genomic DNA was extracted from the blood cell samples with the Qiagen DNeasy Blood Extraction Kit. A remark on this clone: Its cognate antigen has yet to be identified. Per-base qualities were not stored, and no clone one base away is much larger.

Unmatched junction bases come to 8, with V trimmed by 3 bases and J by 3 bases. From its cysteine to its phenylalanine, the CDR3 spans 17 amino acids. CDR3 DNA is the only sequence kept; it has 51 bases, read in frame from the first base. The germline V gene (reference sequence) provides CDR1 GTSNPN and CDR2 SVGIG. The library was obtained by the immunoSEQ multiplex PCR assay. A mixture of 60 forward primers for TCR Vbeta segments and 13 reverse primers for TCR Jbeta segments was used in the multiplex PCR. A multiplex PCR assay on genomic DNA amplified the CDR3 region of rearranged TCR beta genes. On the Illumina HiSeq System, the amplified TCR beta libraries were sequenced as 87-base-pair reads. The original methods were these. Across the 500 to 850 repertoires, a later analysis counted some 81 million unique TCR beta chains, roughly 11 million of which were shared by at least two donors. Raw reads were error-corrected and collapsed into unique sequences by a nearest-neighbor algorithm in which closely related sequences were merged to remove PCR and sequencing errors. V, D and J gene segments were assigned by aligning CDR3 sequences to IMGT reference sequences. For a sequence to be retained, a match of at least six nucleotides to both a V gene segment and a J gene segment was required. A rearrangement was called productive if the CDR3 had no stop codons and remained in frame with V and J, and every other rearrangement was called non-productive. Following IMGT convention, CDR3 was defined as the stretch from the second conserved V-encoded cysteine to the conserved J-encoded phenylalanine. The earlier analysis of about 610 of the donors excluded any sequence lacking an unambiguous match to a single V gene segment. In an earlier analysis of approximately 550 of the donors, V segments were called functional above 56.7% productive rearrangements and were called segregating when the between-donor standard deviation exceeded 5%. To diagnose cytomegalovirus status from the catalog of TCR beta chain sequences, a statistical classification framework was built. In a later analysis, TCR nucleotide sequences were compared against IMGT/GENE-DB human TR gene sequences so that V and J genes could be assigned. A later analysis assigned CDR3 sequences and most-parsimonious VDJ recombination scenarios with the TCRdist pipeline. In a later analysis, every TCR beta chain was defined by the combination of its CDR3 amino acid sequence and its V-gene family, and reads without a unique V-gene family were dropped. As a way to deal with suspected cross-contamination and a sequencing artifact, a later analysis dropped nearly 600 nucleotide sequences that were highly shared and had low generation probability. In a later analysis, a clonal expansion index was calculated for each public chain from normalized within-repertoire ranks of inferred template counts. In a later analysis, generation probabilities were computed using a VDJ recombination model fitted to out-of-frame rearrangements, and the results were checked against IGoR. Hypergeometric tests were used in a later analysis to score TCR-TCR, TCR-HLA and TCR-CMV co-occurrence, with a repertoire-size bias correction applied to the TCR pairs. In a later analysis, false discovery rates were estimated by permuting HLA or CMV assignments 20 times. In a later analysis, co-occurring TCRs were grouped using DBSCAN, and TCRdist sequence similarity was added for clustering within HLA-allele-positive subsets. For co-occurrence clustering, repertoires with fewer than 30,000 or more than 120,000 public chains were excluded, along with a handful of repertoires with anomalous nucleotide sharing. This is the immuneACCESS table as TCRdb keeps it, with only in-frame sequences that have V and J called. A part of the clones is gone; compared with another copy, unresolved V genes explain less than half, and the rest is unexplained. V, J and clone size derive from that table, while D and trimming were established from the DNA sequence. In all, the sample holds more than 45,000 clones, and 72% of those were seen once. Roughly 6.3% of the sample is held by the ten biggest clonotypes.

The sequence joins TRBV30 to TRBJ2-1, and 13 junction bases match TRBD2. Specimen: PBMCs. The TCR sequence derives from a man between 25 and 39 years old in good health and CMV-seronegative. The CDR3 reads CAWSPERTSGSYNEQFF. The nucleotides read TGTGCCTGGAGCCCCGAAAGGACTAGCGGGAGCTACAATGAGCAGTTCTTC. Joined to the reference TRBV30 and TRBJ2-1 proteins, this CDR3 gives the full variable domain: SQTIHQWPATLVQPVGSPLSLECTVEGTSNPNLYWYRQAAGRGLQLLFYSVGIGQISSEVPQNLSASRPQDRQFILSSKKLLLSDSGFYLCAWSPERTSGSYNEQFFGPGTRLTVL.